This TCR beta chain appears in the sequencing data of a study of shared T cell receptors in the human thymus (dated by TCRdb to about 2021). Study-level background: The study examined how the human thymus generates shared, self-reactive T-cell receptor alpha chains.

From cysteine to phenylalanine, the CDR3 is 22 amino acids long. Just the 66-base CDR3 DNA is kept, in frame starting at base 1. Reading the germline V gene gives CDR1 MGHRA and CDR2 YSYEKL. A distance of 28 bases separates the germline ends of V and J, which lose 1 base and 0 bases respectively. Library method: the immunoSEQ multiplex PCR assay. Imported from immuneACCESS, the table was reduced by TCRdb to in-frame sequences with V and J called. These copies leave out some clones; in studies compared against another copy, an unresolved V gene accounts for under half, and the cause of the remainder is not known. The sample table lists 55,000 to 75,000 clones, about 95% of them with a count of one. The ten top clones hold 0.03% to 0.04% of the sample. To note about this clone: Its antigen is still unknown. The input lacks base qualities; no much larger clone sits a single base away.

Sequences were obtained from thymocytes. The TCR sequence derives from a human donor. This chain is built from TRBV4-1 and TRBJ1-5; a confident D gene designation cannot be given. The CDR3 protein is CASSQGIGGEKKGSFSNQPQHF. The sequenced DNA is TGCGCCAGCAGCCAAGGAATTGGCGGTGAAAAAAAAGGGTCCTTTAGCAATCAGCCCCAGCATTTT.